This T cell receptor beta chain comes out of a study of cytomegalovirus exposure and HLA in healthy donors. Study-wide findings and caveats: One variant, a missense change in DCLRE1C, was linked in a later analysis to TCR beta V- and J-gene trimming.

In the PCR, 60 Vbeta and 13 Jbeta primers were used. Produced via immunoSEQ multiplex PCR; TCRdb's table is partial and in-frame only. Here the sample spans roughly 180,000 clones, almost 80% being singletons. Germline CDR1 reads ENHRY; CDR2 reads SYGVKD. The length of the CDR3 is 14 residues. Trimming took 3 bases from V and 7 from J; bases not matched to a gene: 2. For this clone: No antigen is known for it.

This chain uses TRBV10-3 with TRBJ1-5, with 11 bases fitting TRBD1. The TCR was taken from a middle-aged man in good health and CMV-seropositive. Sequenced input: PBMCs. The CDR3 protein is CAISEGTGGQPQHF. In DNA, the CDR3 is TGTGCCATCAGTGAAGGGACAGGGGGGCAGCCCCAGCATTTT.